The present T cell receptor (beta chain) was sequenced within a study of T cells after yellow fever vaccination. TCRdb re-analysed the 5' RACE reads in MiXCR, keeping a single row per CDR3 protein. This table has around 260,000 distinct CDR3 sequences, around 4.9% appearing once. This clonotype was seen only a few times. Deletions cut 1 base from V and 5 bases from J, with 8 bases between. CDR3 length: 13 residues. The germline V gene has CDR1 SGHDN and CDR2 FVKESK. The input for sequencing was CD4+ T cells sorted from PBMCs, taken on the day of the yellow fever booster vaccination. This clonotype originated in a man aged 18 to 29 who received the YFV17D yellow fever vaccine. This sequence joins TRBV14 and TRBJ2-5; the D call may be TRBD1 or TRBD2 (5 bases each). CDR3 DNA: TGTGCCAGCAGCCAAGCCTGGGGGGAGACCCAGTACTTC. As protein: CASSQAWGETQYF.